The 27 T cell receptor beta chains below all came from one sample that was sequenced in a study of technical replicates of blood from a few donors. Libraries were prepared by immunoSEQ multiplex PCR; TCRdb keeps only in-frame clonotypes and omits some of them. The table has tens of thousands of clones, roughly 98% seen once; the top ten hold around 0.15%. Sequences were obtained from T cells isolated from PBMCs. Receptors were obtained from a human donor in good health.

This clone was recorded only once. This sequence joins TRBV9 and TRBJ1-2; TRBD1 matches at 7 bases. V shed 3 bases, J shed 4 bases, and the junction held 9 bases outside the gene matches. CDR3 length: 15 residues. In germline, CDR1 is SGDLS, CDR2 YYNGEE. CDR3 residues: CASSAYRDSVYGYTF. The CDR3 bases are TGTGCCAGCAGCGCTTACCGGGACAGCGTCTATGGCTACACCTTC.

This chain links TRBV27 with TRBJ2-5, with D possibly matching TRBD1 (5 bases). The CDR3 totals 14 residues. Germline-derived CDR1 and CDR2 are MNHEY and SMNVEV (reference sequence). V was shortened by 2 bases and J by 5 bases, with 12 bases between the two germline ends. This CDR3 is CASSLQGLRETQYF. The CDR3 coding sequence is TGTGCCAGCAGTTTACAGGGTTTGAGGGAGACCCAGTACTTC.

V usage is TRBV7-9 and J usage is TRBJ2-1; 11 bases align to TRBD2. The length of the CDR3 is 16 residues. CDR1 is SEHNR and CDR2 is FQNEAQ in the germline V gene (reference sequence). V gave up 5 bases and J gave up 5 bases; unmatched junction bases: 8. CDR3 bases: TGTGCCAGCAGCACCCCACTAGCGGGGGCCGACAATGAGCAGTTCTTC. Translated, it gives CASSTPLAGADNEQFF. The variable domain in full, completed from reference TRBV7-9 and TRBJ2-1, reads DTGVSQNPRHKITKRGQNVTFRCDPISEHNRLYWYRQTLGQGPEFLTYFQNEAQLEKSRLLSDRFSAERPKGSFSTLEIQRTEQGDSAMYLCASSTPLAGADNEQFFGPGTRLTVL.

The V call is TRBV5-8, the J call TRBJ2-1, with 8 bases fitting TRBD1. J was trimmed by 2 bases and V by 0 bases; bases with no gene match: 16. Looked up from germline, CDR1 is SGHTS and CDR2 is YDEGEE. This CDR3 is 20 amino acids long. CDR3 sequence (DNA): TGTGCCAGCAGCTTGGTGGGTCGGACAGGGATAATCCCCACCTACAATGAGCAGTTCTTC. Its translation is CASSLVGRTGIIPTYNEQFF. Full variable domain (rest looked up from reference TRBV5-8 and TRBJ2-1): EAGVTQSPTHLIKTRGQQATLRCSPISGHTSVYWYQQALGLGLQFLLWYDEGEERNRGNFPPRFSGRQFPNYSSELNVNALELEDSALYLCASSLVGRTGIIPTYNEQFFGPGTRLTVL.

This rearrangement joins TRBV28 to TRBJ1-5; TRBD1 aligns across 7 bases. The CDR3 consists of 15 residues. CDR1 and CDR2 from the germline V gene are MDHEN and SYDVKM. Trimming took 3 bases from V and 3 from J; bases not matched to a gene: 5. This CDR3 reads CASSFQTGFNQPQHF. The CDR3 DNA follows: TGTGCCAGCAGTTTCCAGACAGGGTTCAATCAGCCCCAGCATTTT.

The chain combines TRBV4-1 with TRBJ2-1; 8 bases agree with TRBD1. V dropped 4 bases and J dropped 9; count of bases not matched to a gene: 17. Germline CDR1 reads MGHRA; CDR2 reads YSYEKL. The CDR3 is 17 amino acids. CDR3: CASSPLTQTRGRSEQFF. The DNA of the CDR3 is TGCGCCAGCAGCCCACTGACACAAACCAGGGGGCGGAGTGAGCAGTTCTTC.

The V call is TRBV7-8, the J call TRBJ2-1, with D possibly TRBD1 on 6 matching bases. The germline V gene has CDR1 SGHVS and CDR2 FQNEAQ. Trimming pared 5 bases from V and 12 bases from J, leaving 14 bases between. The CDR3 consists of 12 residues. The DNA of the CDR3 is TGTGCCAGCAGCCTACGTAGGGGGAGGCAGTTCTTC. As protein: CASSLRRGRQFF.

The chain recombines TRBV4-1 with TRBJ1-6; D is uncertain. The CDR3 has 17 residues. Per the germline V gene, CDR1 is MGHRA and CDR2 is YSYEKL. The germline V and J ends were trimmed by 0 bases and 0 bases, with 9 bases remaining between them. The CDR3 DNA reads TGCGCCAGCAGCCAAGACGTTAGTAGCTCCTATAATTCACCCCTCCACTTT. It encodes CASSQDVSSSYNSPLHF.

The CDR3 protein is CASSLVGNTIYF. CDR3 coding DNA: TGTGCCAGCAGTCTCGTGGGAAACACCATATATTTT. The chain links TRBV2 to TRBJ1-3, with D unclear. Trimming removed 5 bases at V and 4 bases at J, with 6 bases between. CDR1 is SNHLY, CDR2 FYNNEI, per germline. The CDR3 covers 12 residues.

This clone was observed once. The junction departs from the called germline gene at one end, perhaps through a read error. The rearrangement joins TRBV4-2 to TRBJ1-2; D gene ambiguous. The CDR3 length is 15 residues. The V gene's germline CDR1 is LGHNA and CDR2 YNFKEQ. CDR3 amino acids: CARSQSPGGNYGYTF. As DNA, the CDR3 is TGTGCCAGAAGCCAATCGCCAGGAGGGAACTATGGCTACACCTTC.

J is TRBJ2-7 and V is TRBV25-1; 12 nucleotides agree with TRBD1. The CDR3 length is 14 residues. In germline, CDR1 is MGHDK, CDR2 SYGVNS. V was clipped by 1 base and J by 6 bases; unmatched bases: 1. The CDR3 region is CASSEWGQGAEQYF. The CDR3 DNA reads TGTGCCAGCAGTGAATGGGGACAGGGGGCCGAGCAGTACTTC.

J is TRBJ1-1 and V is TRBV2; 9 bases match TRBD1. Unmatched junction bases numbered 11, after V lost 7 bases and J lost 5 bases. CDR3 length: 15 amino acids. The germline V gene encodes CDR1 SNHLY and CDR2 FYNNEI. The CDR3 sequence is CASTGQGPRGTEAFF. In DNA form, the CDR3 reads TGTGCCAGCACGGGACAGGGTCCAAGGGGGACTGAAGCTTTCTTT.

The gene calls are TRBV4-1 and TRBJ2-4; 9 nucleotides line up with TRBD1. Per the germline V gene, CDR1 is MGHRA and CDR2 is YSYEKL. With 1 base clipped from V and 0 bases from J, the junction kept 10 bases outside the gene matches. This CDR3 comprises 19 residues. The DNA of the CDR3 is TGCGCCAGCAGCCAAGCGGGACAGGGAGAATCCCTAGCCAAAAACATTCAGTACTTC. It encodes CASSQAGQGESLAKNIQYF.

The chain links TRBV4-1 to TRBJ1-3; possible D gene TRBD1, 6 bases. The CDR3 is made up of 21 amino acids. Germline lookup yields CDR1 MGHRA and CDR2 YSYEKL. Deletions cut 0 bases from V and 0 bases from J, with 24 bases between. The CDR3 DNA follows: TGCGCCAGCAGCCAAGATAACTGGCCTTTTTTGAGGACAGCCTCTGGAAACACCATATATTTT. This sequence encodes CASSQDNWPFLRTASGNTIYF.

This chain joins TRBV2 and TRBJ2-1; TRBD1 aligns across 7 bases. Germline assignment: CDR1 SNHLY and CDR2 FYNNEI. The CDR3 contains 16 residues. The V gene end was trimmed by 4 bases and the J gene end by 0 bases; junction bases not matched to a gene: 6. The CDR3 sequence: CASSVGQQYSYNEQFF. For the CDR3, the DNA is TGTGCCAGCAGTGTGGGACAGCAGTACTCCTACAATGAGCAGTTCTTC.

This sequence joins TRBV4-1 and TRBJ1-6; the D gene is possibly TRBD1 (6 bases). From germline, CDR1 is MGHRA and CDR2 YSYEKL. The V end was cut by 4 bases, the J end by 7 bases, with 17 bases between. The CDR3 has 16 amino acids. The CDR3 region is CASSPPGRGWNSPLHF. The CDR3 DNA reads TGCGCCAGCAGCCCACCTGGGAGGGGGTGGAATTCACCCCTCCACTTT.

The chain combines TRBV15 with TRBJ1-5, with D unclear. The CDR3 consists of 15 residues. Germline values: CDR1 LNHNV, CDR2 YYDKDF (reference sequence). Trimming took 1 base from V and 9 from J, leaving 16 bases between them. This CDR3 is CATSRGSGPGWPQHF. DNA for the CDR3: TGTGCCACCAGCAGAGGATCGGGTCCGGGTTGGCCCCAGCATTTT. The variable domain in full, with the rest retrieved from reference TRBV15 and TRBJ1-5, is DAMVIQNPRYQVTQFGKPVTLSCSQTLNHNVMYWYQQKSSQAPKLLFHYYDKDFNNEADTPDNFQSRRPNTSFCFLDIRSPGLGDTAMYLCATSRGSGPGWPQHFGDGTRLSIL.

This chain connects TRBV10-3 to TRBJ1-5; D possibly corresponds to TRBD1 (6 bases). Germline CDR1 ENHRY, CDR2 SYGVKD. This CDR3 comprises 19 residues. V lost 10 bases to trimming and J lost 0 bases, with 28 bases between them. CDR3: CATRGGEGKKRNSNQPQHF. The CDR3 DNA follows: TGTGCCACCAGAGGGGGAGAAGGTAAAAAGAGAAATAGCAATCAGCCCCAGCATTTT.

The chain carries TRBV5-1 and TRBJ2-3; weak D call: TRBD1 (6 bases). CDR3 length: 14 amino acids. Germline-derived CDR1 and CDR2 are SGHRS and YFSETQ. Trimming took 3 bases from V and 2 from J, leaving 10 bases between them. The CDR3 coding sequence is TGCGCCAGCAGCTACGGACAGTACACAGATACGCAGTATTTT. It codes for CASSYGQYTDTQYF.

The table lists this clone with a count of one. The chain employs TRBV9 and TRBJ1-2; a possible D gene is TRBD1 (6 bases). Germline assignment: CDR1 SGDLS and CDR2 YYNGEE. The CDR3 contains 15 residues. V was cut by 0 bases and J by 4 bases, with 13 bases left in between. For the CDR3, the DNA is TGTGCCAGCAGCGTAGGTGGGGGGGCAGGCTATGGCTACACCTTC. Amino acids: CASSVGGGAGYGYTF.

Worth noting for this clone: The junction differs from germline at one of its ends, possibly a read error. The rearrangement links TRBV7-9 to TRBJ2-7; TRBD1 is a possible D gene (5 bases). The CDR3 loop spans 11 amino acids. Germline CDR1 reads SEHNR; CDR2 reads FQNEAQ (reference sequence). CDR3 sequence (DNA): TGTGCCAGCAGCTACCAACAGGACGTGTCCTTC. This encodes CASSYQQDVSF.

The rearrangement joins TRBV9 to TRBJ2-1; TRBD2 agrees at 8 bases. J lost 7 bases, V lost 3 bases, and 15 bases had no gene match. This CDR3 is built from 17 residues. CDR1 and CDR2 (germline): SGDLS, YYNGEE. The CDR3 is CASSEAPLAGGMNEQFF. CDR3 in DNA: TGTGCCAGCAGCGAGGCTCCCTTGGCGGGGGGCATGAATGAGCAGTTCTTC.

V gene TRBV10-3 combines with J gene TRBJ2-1; TRBD2 aligns across 12 bases. From germline, CDR1 is ENHRY and CDR2 SYGVKD. V lost 11 bases, J lost 4 bases, and 6 bases stayed unmatched. The CDR3 has 14 amino acids. This CDR3 reads CAAGLAGIYNEQFF. The CDR3 nucleotides read TGTGCCGCCGGACTAGCGGGAATATACAATGAGCAGTTCTTC.

The J gene is TRBJ1-5, the V gene TRBV13, with D hard to call. This CDR3 is built from 15 residues. Per germline, CDR1 PRHDT and CDR2 FYEKMQ (reference sequence). The V gene lost 5 bases and the J gene lost 1 base, with 12 bases spanning the gap. The CDR3 protein is CASSRRPGSNQPQHF. The CDR3 DNA reads TGTGCCAGCAGCCGTCGTCCGGGGAGCAATCAGCCCCAGCATTTT.

The V gene is TRBV6-5, the J gene TRBJ2-5; D might be TRBD1 (5 bases). CDR3 length: 14 residues. Per the germline V gene, CDR1 is MNHEY and CDR2 is SVGAGI. Deletions cut 5 bases from V and 5 bases from J, with 15 bases between. CDR3 region: CASSVKGRGETQYF. In DNA form, the CDR3 reads TGTGCCAGCAGTGTCAAGGGGCGCGGTGAGACCCAGTACTTC.

The chain recombines TRBV5-4 with TRBJ1-2; TRBD1 agrees at 8 bases. This CDR3 has 13 residues. Germline CDR1 is SGHNT and CDR2 is YYREEE (reference sequence). Losses at the gene ends were 4 bases for V and 6 bases for J; bases not matched to a gene: 5. The CDR3 nucleotides read TGTGCCAGCAGCCAGGACAGGGTCGATGGCTACACCTTC. Its protein is CASSQDRVDGYTF.

This chain joins TRBV9 and TRBJ2-4; D ambiguous. Germline CDR1 reads SGDLS; CDR2 reads YYNGEE. The CDR3 is 16 residues long. V lost 1 base to trimming and J lost 0 bases, with 11 bases between them. CDR3 protein: CASSVSPILAKNIQYF. The CDR3 nucleotides read TGTGCCAGCAGCGTAAGTCCTATCTTAGCCAAAAACATTCAGTACTTC.